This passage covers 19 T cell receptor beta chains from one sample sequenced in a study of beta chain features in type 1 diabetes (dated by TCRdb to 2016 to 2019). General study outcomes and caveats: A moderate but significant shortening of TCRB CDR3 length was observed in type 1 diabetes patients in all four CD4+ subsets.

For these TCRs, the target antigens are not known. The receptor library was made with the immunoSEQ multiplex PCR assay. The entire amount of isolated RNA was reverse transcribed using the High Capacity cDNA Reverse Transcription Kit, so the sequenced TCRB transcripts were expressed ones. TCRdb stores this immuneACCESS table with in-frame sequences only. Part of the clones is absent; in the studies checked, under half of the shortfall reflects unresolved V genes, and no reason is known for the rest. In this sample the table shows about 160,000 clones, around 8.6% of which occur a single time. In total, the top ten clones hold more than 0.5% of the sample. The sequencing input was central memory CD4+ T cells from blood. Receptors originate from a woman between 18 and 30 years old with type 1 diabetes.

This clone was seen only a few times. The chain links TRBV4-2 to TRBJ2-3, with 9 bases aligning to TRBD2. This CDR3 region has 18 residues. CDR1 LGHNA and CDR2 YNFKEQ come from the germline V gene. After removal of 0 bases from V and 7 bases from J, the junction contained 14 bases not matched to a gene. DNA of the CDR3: TGTGCCAGCAGCCAAGATCGTCAGGGCGGGGGGGCCGTATATACGCAGTATTTT. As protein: CASSQDRQGGGAVYTQYF.

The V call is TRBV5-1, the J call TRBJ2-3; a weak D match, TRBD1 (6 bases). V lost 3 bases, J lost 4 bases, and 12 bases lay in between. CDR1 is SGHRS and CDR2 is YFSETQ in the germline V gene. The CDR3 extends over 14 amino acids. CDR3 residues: CASSSTGSADTQYF. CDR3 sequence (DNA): TGCGCCAGCAGCTCTACAGGGTCGGCAGATACGCAGTATTTT.

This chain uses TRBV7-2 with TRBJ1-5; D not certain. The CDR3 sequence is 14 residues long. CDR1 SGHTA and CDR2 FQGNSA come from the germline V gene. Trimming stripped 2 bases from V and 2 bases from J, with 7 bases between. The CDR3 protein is CASSLQAGNQPQHF. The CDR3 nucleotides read TGTGCCAGCAGCTTACAAGCTGGCAATCAGCCCCAGCATTTT.

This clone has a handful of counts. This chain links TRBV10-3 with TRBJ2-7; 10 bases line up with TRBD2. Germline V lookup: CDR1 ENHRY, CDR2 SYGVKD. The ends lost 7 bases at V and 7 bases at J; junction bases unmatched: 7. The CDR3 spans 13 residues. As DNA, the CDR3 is TGTGCCATCATGGTAGCGGGAGGAGGTGAGCAGTACTTC. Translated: CAIMVAGGGEQYF.

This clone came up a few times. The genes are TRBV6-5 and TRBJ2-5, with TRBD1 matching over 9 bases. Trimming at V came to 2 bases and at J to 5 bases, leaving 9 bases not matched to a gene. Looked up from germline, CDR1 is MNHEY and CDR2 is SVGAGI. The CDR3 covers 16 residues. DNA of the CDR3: TGTGCCAGCAGTTACCGCCCGGGACAGGGAAGGGAGACCCAGTACTTC. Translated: CASSYRPGQGRETQYF.

The CDR3 here is CATSSAGYSYNEQFF. CDR3 DNA: TGTGCCACCAGCAGTGCGGGGTACTCCTACAATGAGCAGTTCTTC. The V gene is TRBV15, the J gene TRBJ2-1; D perhaps matches TRBD2 (6 bases). Germline V gene sequence: CDR1 LNHNV, CDR2 YYDKDF (reference sequence). Trimming stripped 3 bases from V and 0 bases from J, with 9 bases between. The CDR3 totals 15 residues.

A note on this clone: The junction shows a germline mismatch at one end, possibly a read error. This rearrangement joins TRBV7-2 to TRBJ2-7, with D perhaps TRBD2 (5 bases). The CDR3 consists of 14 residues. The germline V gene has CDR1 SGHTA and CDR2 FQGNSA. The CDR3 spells CASSLSRETGSVDF. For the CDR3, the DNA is TGTGCCAGCAGCCTATCAAGAGAGACGGGGAGTGTGGACTTC.

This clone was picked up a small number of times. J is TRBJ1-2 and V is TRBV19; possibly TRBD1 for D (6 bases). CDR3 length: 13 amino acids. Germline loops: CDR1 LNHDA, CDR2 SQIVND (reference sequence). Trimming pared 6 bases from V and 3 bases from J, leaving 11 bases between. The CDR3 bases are TGTGCCAGTAGGACAACAGGGTACTATGGCTACACCTTC. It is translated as CASRTTGYYGYTF.

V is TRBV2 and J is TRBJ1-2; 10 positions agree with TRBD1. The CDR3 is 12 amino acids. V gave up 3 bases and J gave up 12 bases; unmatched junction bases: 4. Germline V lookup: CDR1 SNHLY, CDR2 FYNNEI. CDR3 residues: CASSDGQGGNTF. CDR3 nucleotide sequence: TGTGCCAGCAGTGACGGACAGGGGGGGAACACCTTC.

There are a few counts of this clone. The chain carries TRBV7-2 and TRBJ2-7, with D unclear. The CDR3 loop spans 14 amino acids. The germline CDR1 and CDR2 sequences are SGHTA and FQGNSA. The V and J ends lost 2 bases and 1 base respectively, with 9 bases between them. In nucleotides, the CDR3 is TGTGCCAGCAGCTTACCCACCCAGTCCTACGAGCAGTACTTC. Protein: CASSLPTQSYEQYF.

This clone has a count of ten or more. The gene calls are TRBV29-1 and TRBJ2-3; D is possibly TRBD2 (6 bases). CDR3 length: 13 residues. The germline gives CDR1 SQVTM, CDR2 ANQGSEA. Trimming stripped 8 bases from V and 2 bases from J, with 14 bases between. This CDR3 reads CSTRDSLTDTQYF. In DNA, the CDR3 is TGCAGCACCCGGGACTCCCTCACAGATACGCAGTATTTT.

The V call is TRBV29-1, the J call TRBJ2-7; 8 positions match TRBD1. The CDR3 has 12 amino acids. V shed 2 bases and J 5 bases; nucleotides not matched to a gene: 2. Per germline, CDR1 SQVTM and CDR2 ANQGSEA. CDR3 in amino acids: CSVESDRDEQYF. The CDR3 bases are TGCAGCGTTGAATCGGACAGGGACGAGCAGTACTTC.

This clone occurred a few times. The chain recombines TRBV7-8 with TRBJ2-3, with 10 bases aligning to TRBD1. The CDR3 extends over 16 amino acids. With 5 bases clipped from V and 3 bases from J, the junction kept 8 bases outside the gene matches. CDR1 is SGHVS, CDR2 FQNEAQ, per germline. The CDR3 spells CASSRRDRGGTDTQYF. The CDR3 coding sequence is TGTGCCAGCAGCCGGAGGGACAGGGGTGGAACAGATACGCAGTATTTT.

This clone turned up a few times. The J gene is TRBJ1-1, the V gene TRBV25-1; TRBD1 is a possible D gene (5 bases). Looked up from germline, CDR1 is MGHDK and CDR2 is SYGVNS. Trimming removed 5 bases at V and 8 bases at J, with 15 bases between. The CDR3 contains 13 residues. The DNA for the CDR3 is TGTGCCAGCAGTTCGATTGGGGCAGCCGAAGCTTTCTTT. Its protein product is CASSSIGAAEAFF.

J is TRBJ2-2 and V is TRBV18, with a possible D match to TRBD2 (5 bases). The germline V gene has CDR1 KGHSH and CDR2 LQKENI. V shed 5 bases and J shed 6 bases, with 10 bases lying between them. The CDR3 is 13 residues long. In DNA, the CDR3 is TGTGCCAGCTCAACCGGGATGTCCGGGGAGCTGTTTTTT. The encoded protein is CASSTGMSGELFF.

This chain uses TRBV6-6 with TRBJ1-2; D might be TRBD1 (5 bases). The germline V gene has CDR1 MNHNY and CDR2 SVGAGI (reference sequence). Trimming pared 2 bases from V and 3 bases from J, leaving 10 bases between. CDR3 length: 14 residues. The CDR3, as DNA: TGTGCCAGCAGTTACGCGACAGCATACTATGGCTACACCTTC. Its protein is CASSYATAYYGYTF.

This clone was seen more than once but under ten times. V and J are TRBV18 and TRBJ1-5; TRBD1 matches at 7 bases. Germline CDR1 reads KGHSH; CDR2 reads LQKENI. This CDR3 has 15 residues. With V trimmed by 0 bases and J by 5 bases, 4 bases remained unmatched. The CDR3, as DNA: TGTGCCAGCTCACCACCGTTAGGGGGCCATCAGCCCCAGCATTTT. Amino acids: CASSPPLGGHQPQHF.

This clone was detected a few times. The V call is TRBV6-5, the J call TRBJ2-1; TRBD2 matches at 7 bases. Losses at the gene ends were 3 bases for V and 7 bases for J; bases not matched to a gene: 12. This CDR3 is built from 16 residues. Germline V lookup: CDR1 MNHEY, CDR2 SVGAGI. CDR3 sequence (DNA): TGTGCCAGCAGTTATTCCGCCTCCGGGACTAAGAATGAGCAGTTCTTC. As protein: CASSYSASGTKNEQFF.

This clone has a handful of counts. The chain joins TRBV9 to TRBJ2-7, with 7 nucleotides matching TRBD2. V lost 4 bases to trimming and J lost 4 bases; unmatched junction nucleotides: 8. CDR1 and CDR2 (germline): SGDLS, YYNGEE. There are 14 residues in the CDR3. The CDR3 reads CASSPLTSSYEQYF. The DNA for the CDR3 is TGTGCCAGCAGCCCCCTGACTAGCAGTTACGAGCAGTACTTC.